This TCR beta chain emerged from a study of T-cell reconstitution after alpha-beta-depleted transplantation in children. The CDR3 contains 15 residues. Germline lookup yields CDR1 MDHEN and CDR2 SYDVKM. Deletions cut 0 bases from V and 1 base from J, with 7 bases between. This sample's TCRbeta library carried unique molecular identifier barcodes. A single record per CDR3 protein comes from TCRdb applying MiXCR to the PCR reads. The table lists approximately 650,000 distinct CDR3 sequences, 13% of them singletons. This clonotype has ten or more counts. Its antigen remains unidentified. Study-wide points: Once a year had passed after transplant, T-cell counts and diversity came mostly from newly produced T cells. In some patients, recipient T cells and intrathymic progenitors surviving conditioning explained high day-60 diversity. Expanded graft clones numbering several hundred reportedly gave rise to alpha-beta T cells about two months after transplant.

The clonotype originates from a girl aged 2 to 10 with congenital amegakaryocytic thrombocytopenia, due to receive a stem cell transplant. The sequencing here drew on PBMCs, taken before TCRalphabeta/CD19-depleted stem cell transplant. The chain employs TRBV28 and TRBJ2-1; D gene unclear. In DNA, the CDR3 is TGTGCCAGCAGTTTATGGGACGGATCCTACAATGAGCAGTTCTTC. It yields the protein CASSLWDGSYNEQFF.